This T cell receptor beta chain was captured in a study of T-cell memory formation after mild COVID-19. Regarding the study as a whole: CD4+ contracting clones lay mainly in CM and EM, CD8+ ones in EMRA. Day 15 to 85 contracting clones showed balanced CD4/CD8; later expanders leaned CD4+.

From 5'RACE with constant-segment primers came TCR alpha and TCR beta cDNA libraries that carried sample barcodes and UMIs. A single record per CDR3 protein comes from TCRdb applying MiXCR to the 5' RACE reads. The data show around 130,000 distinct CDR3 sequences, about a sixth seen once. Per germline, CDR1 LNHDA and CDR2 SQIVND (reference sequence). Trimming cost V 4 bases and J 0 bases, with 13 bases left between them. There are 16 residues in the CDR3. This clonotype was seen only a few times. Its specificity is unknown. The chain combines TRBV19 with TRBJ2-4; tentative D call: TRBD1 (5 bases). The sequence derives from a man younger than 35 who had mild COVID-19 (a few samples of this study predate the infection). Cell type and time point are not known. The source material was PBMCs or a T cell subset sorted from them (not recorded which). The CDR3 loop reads CASSKPRTLAKNIQYF. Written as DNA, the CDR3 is TGTGCCAGTAGTAAGCCCAGGACACTAGCCAAAAACATTCAGTACTTC. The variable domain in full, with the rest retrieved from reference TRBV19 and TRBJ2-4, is DGGITQSPKYLFRKEGQNVTLSCEQNLNHDAMYWYRQDPGQGLRLIYYSQIVNDFQKGDIAEGYSVSREKKESFPLTVTSAQKNPTAFYLCASSKPRTLAKNIQYFGAGTRLSVL.